This T cell receptor (beta chain) derives from a study of shared clonotypes between healthy human individuals. CDR1 LGHNA and CDR2 YNFKEQ come from the germline V gene. The CDR3 length is 15 residues. The ends lost 3 bases at V and 4 bases at J; junction bases unmatched: 6. Study-level results: Naive subsets usually exceeded memory subsets in estimated richness.

Genomic DNA of every subset was divided equally among multiple immunoSEQ plates. The repertoire was sequenced with immunoSEQ multiplex PCR; TCRdb's copy has only in-frame clones and lacks some. The table has hundreds of thousands of clones, about 96% seen once; the top ten hold roughly 0.06%. This clone was recorded once. The antigen remains unidentified. Material for sequencing was naive CD4+ T cells sorted from blood. Subset given: CD45RA+ positively selected. V is TRBV4-2 and J is TRBJ2-3; 8 bases are a match to TRBD2. The TCR sequence derives from a woman aged 25 to 45 in good health. The CDR3 nucleotides are TGTGCCAGCAGCCACCGAGCGGGAGTCCCAGATACGCAGTATTTT. Residues: CASSHRAGVPDTQYF.